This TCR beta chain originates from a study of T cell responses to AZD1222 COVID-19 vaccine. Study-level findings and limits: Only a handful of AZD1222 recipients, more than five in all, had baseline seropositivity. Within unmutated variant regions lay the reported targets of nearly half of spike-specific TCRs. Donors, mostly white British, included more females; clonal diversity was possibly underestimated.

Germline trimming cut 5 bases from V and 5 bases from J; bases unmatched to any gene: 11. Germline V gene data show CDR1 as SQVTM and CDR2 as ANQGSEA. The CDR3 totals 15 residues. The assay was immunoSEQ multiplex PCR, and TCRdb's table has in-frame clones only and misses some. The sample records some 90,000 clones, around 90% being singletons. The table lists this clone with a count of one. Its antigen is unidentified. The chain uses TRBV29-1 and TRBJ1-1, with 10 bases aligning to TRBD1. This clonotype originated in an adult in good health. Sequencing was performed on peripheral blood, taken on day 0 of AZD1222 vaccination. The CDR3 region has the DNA TGCAGCGTTAGGGACAGGGGAGGGATGAGAACTGAAGCTTTCTTT. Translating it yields CSVRDRGGMRTEAFF.